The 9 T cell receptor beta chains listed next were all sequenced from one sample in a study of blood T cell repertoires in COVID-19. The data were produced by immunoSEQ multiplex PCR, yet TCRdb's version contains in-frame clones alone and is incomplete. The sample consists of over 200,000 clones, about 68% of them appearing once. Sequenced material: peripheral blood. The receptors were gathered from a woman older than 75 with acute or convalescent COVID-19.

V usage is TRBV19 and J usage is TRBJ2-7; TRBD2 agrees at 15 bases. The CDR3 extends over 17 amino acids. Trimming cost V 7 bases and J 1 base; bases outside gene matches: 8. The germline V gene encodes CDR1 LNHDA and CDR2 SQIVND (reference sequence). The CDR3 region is CASTPGLAGGPSYEQYF. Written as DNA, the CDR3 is TGTGCCAGTACACCGGGACTAGCGGGAGGCCCGTCCTACGAGCAGTACTTC.

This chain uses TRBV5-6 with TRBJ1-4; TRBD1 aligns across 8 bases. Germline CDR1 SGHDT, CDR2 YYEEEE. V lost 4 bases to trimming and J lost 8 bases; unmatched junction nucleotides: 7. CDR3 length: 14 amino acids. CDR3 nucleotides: TGTGCCAGCAGCCGACAGGGGACTCGGGAAAAACTGTTTTTT. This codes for CASSRQGTREKLFF.

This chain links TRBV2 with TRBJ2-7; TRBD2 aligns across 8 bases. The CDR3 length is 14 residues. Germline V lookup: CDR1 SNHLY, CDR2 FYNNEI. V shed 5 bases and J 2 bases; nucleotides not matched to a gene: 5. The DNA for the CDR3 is TGTGCCAGCAGTACGGGACTAGGAGCCTACGAGCAGTACTTC. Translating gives CASSTGLGAYEQYF.

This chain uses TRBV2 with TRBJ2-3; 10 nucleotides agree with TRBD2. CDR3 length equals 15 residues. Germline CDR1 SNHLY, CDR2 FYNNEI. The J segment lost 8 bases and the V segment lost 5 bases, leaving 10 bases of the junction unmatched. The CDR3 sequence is CASSPRTSGAVTQYF. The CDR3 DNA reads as TGTGCCAGCAGTCCTCGGACTAGCGGAGCAGTTACGCAGTATTTT.

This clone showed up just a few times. The CDR3 region has the DNA TGCGCCAGCAGCCTTCACGTGGGGCTAGCGGGGGGTCAAGAGACCCAGTACTTC. Translated, it gives CASSLHVGLAGGQETQYF. The genes are TRBV4-3 and TRBJ2-5, with TRBD2 identical over 11 bases. The germline gives CDR1 LGHNA, CDR2 YSLEER. The CDR3 extends over 18 amino acids. V lost 4 bases, J lost 2 bases, and 12 bases stayed unmatched.

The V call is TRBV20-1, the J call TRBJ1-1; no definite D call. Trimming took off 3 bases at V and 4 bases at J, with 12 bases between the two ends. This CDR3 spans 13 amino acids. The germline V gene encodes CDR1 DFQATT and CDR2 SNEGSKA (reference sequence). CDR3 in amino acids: CSASRGVGTEAFF. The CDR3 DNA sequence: TGCAGTGCTAGTCGGGGAGTGGGCACTGAAGCTTTCTTT.

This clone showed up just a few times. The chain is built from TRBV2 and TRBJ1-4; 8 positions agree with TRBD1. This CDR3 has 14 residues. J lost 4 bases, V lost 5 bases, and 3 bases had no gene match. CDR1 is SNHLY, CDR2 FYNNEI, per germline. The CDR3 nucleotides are TGTGCCAGCAGTAGGACAGGGCTTAATGAAAAACTGTTTTTT. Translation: CASSRTGLNEKLFF.

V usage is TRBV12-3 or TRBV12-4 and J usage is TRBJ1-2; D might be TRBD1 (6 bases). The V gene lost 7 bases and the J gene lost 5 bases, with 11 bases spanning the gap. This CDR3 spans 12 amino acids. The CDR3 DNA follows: TGTGCCAGCACCCTACAGGGATATGGCTACACCTTC. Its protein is CASTLQGYGYTF.

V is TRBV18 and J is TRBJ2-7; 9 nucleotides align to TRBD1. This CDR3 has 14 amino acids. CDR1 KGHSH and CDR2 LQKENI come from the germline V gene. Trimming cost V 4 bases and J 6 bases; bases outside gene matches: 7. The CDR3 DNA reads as TGTGCCAGCTCACTCGGGACAGGGTTCGGCGAGCAGTACTTC. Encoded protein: CASSLGTGFGEQYF.